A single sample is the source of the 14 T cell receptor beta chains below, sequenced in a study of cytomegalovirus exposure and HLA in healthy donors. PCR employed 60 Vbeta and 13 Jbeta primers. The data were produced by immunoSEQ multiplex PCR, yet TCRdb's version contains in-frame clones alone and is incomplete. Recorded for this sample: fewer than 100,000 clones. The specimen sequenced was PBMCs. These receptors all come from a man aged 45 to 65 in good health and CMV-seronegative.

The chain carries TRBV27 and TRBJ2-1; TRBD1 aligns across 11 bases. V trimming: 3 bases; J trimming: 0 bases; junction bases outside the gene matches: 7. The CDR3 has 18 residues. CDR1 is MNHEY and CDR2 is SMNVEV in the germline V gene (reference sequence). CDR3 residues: CASSFLGTGGPSYNEQFF. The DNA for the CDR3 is TGTGCCAGCAGTTTTTTGGGGACAGGGGGACCCTCCTACAATGAGCAGTTCTTC.

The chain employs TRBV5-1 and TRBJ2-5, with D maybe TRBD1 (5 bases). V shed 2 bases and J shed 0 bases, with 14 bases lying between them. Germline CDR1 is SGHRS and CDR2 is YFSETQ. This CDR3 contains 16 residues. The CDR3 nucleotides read TGCGCCAGCAGCTTCACCCCAGGGCAAAACCAAGAGACCCAGTACTTC. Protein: CASSFTPGQNQETQYF.

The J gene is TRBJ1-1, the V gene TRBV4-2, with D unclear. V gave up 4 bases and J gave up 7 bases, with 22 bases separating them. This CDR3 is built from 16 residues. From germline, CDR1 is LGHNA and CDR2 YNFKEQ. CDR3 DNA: TGTGCCAGCAGCCCGTCGATTGCGGGGTTGCAAGGTGAAGCTTTCTTT. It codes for CASSPSIAGLQGEAFF.

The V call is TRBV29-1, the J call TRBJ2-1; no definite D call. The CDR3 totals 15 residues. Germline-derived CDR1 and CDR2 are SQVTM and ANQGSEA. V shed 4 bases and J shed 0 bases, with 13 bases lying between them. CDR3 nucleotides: TGCAGCGTTGTTGGCACAAGGAGCTCCTACAATGAGCAGTTCTTC. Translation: CSVVGTRSSYNEQFF.

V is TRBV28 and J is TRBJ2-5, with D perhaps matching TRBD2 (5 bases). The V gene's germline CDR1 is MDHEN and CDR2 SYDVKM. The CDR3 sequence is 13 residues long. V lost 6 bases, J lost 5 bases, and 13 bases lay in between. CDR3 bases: TGTGCCAGCAGCCCCTGGACGGGGGAGACCCAGTACTTC. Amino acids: CASSPWTGETQYF.

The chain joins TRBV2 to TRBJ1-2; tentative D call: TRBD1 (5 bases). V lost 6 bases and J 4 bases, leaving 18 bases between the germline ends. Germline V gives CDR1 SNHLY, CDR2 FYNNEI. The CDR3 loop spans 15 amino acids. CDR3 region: CASRERRTLSYGYTF. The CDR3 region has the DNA TGTGCCAGCAGGGAGAGGCGGACACTCTCCTATGGCTACACCTTC.

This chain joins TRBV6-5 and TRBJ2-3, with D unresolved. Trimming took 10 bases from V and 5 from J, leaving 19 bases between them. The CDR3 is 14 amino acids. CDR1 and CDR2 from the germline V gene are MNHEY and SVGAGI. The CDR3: CATIKSSAGDTQYF. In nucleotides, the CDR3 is TGTGCCACCATAAAGTCCTCCGCCGGAGATACGCAGTATTTT.

The CDR3 nucleotides read TGTGCCAGCATCCTTGGGTCGGGAGCCCACACTGAAGCTTTCTTT. Protein: CASILGSGAHTEAFF. The chain recombines TRBV11-1 with TRBJ1-1, with unresolved D. The V end lost 7 bases, the J end lost 3 bases, and 18 bases lay between the germline ends. The CDR3 loop spans 15 amino acids. The germline V gene encodes CDR1 SGHAT and CDR2 FQDESV (reference sequence).

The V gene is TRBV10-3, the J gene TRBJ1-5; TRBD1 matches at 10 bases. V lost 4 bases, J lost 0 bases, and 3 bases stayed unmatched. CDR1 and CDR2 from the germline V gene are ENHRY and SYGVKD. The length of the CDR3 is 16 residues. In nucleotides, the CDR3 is TGTGCCATCAGTGGGGGACAGGGGAATAGCAATCAGCCCCAGCATTTT. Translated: CAISGGQGNSNQPQHF.

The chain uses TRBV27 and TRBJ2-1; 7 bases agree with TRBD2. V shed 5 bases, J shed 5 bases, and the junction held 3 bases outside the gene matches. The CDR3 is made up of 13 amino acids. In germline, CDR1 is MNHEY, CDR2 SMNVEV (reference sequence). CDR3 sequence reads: CASSLADNNEQFF. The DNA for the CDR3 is TGTGCCAGCAGTCTAGCGGATAACAATGAGCAGTTCTTC.

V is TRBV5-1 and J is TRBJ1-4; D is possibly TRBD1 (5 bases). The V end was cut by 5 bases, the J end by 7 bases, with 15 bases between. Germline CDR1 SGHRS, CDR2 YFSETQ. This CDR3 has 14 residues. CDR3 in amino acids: CASSPGYRGEKLFF. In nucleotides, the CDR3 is TGCGCCAGCAGTCCAGGGTACCGCGGTGAAAAACTGTTTTTT.

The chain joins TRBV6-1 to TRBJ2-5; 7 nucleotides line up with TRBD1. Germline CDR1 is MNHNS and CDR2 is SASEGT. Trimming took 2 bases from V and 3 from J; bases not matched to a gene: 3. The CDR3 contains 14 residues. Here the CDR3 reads CASSEYTGEETQYF. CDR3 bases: TGTGCCAGCAGTGAATATACAGGGGAAGAGACCCAGTACTTC.

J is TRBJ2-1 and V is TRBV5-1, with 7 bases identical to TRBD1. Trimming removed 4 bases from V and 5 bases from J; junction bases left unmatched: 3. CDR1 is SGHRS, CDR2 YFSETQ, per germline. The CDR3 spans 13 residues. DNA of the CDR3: TGCGCCAGCAGCCCGCAGGGGGACAATGAGCAGTTCTTC. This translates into CASSPQGDNEQFF.

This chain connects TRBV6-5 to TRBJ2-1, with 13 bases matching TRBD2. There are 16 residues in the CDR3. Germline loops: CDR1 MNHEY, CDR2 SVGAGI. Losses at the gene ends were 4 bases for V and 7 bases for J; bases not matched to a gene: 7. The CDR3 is CASSWTLAGGRNEQFF. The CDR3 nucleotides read TGTGCCAGCAGTTGGACACTAGCGGGGGGGCGAAATGAGCAGTTCTTC.